This entry lists 2 T cell receptor beta chains sequenced from one sample in a study of blood T cell repertoires in COVID-19. The table came from immunoSEQ multiplex PCR; TCRdb's copy has only in-frame clones and leaves some out. The sample carries 280,000 or so clones, roughly 90% recorded once. Material: peripheral blood. The source of these receptors is a woman aged 60 to 75 with acute or convalescent COVID-19.

The V call is TRBV5-1, the J call TRBJ1-2; unclear D gene. V gave up 0 bases and J gave up 2 bases, with 8 bases separating them. The CDR3 is 14 residues long. The V gene's germline CDR1 is SGHRS and CDR2 YFSETQ. The CDR3 loop reads CASSLGGRNYGYTF. In nucleotides, the CDR3 is TGCGCCAGCAGCTTGGGAGGGCGCAACTATGGCTACACCTTC.

The J gene is TRBJ2-2, the V gene TRBV6-1; TRBD1 matches 8 bases. V trimming: 3 bases; J trimming: 3 bases; junction bases outside the gene matches: 0. The CDR3 loop spans 14 amino acids. The V gene's germline CDR1 is MNHNS and CDR2 SASEGT. This CDR3 is CASSEDRDTGELFF. In nucleotides, the CDR3 is TGTGCCAGCAGTGAGGACAGGGACACCGGGGAGCTGTTTTTT.